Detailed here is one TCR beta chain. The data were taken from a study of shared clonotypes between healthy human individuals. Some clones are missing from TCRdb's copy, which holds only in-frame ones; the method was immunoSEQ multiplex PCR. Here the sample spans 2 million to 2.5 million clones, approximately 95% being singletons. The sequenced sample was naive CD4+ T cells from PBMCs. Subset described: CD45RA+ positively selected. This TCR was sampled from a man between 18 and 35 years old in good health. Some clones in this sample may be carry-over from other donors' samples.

The CDR3 protein is CSVENTNYGYTF. CDR3 bases: TGCAGCGTTGAGAACACTAACTATGGCTACACCTTC. This chain links TRBV29-1 with TRBJ1-2; D remains unclear. Germline-derived CDR1 and CDR2 are SQVTM and ANQGSEA. This CDR3 contains 12 residues. Trimming removed 3 bases at V and 0 bases at J, with 5 bases between.